Listed here are 30 T cell receptor beta chains from one sample, sequenced in a study of PD-L1 blockade in urothelial cancer. Time point here: pretreatment peripheral blood. Sequenced by immunoSEQ multiplex PCR; TCRdb stores in-frame clones only, minus some. The sample has 37,000 or so clones, approximately 84% seen once; the top ten hold approximately 15%. The source was PBMCs, collected around atezolizumab (anti-PD-L1) treatment. The receptors were sampled from a man aged 55 to 70 with urothelial cancer.

The rearrangement uses TRBV6-1 and TRBJ2-7; perhaps TRBD2 as D (6 bases). This CDR3 spans 13 amino acids. Germline-derived CDR1 and CDR2 are MNHNS and SASEGT. V was trimmed by 4 bases and J by 3 bases, leaving 10 bases between them. The CDR3 DNA is TGTGCCAGCAGTGGGGGGGATATCTACGAGCAGTACTTC. Translating it yields CASSGGDIYEQYF.

The chain is built from TRBV9 and TRBJ1-5, with D unresolved. This CDR3 contains 16 residues. Trimming left V 1 base short and J 3 bases short, with 14 bases between. Germline-derived CDR1 and CDR2 are SGDLS and YYNGEE. The CDR3 sequence: CASSVIGQSTNQPQHF. The CDR3 region has the DNA TGTGCCAGCAGCGTAATTGGGCAGTCTACCAATCAGCCCCAGCATTTT. Based on the CDR3 plus reference TRBV9 and TRBJ1-5, the full variable domain is DSGVTQTPKHLITATGQRVTLRCSPRSGDLSVYWYQQSLDQGLQFLIQYYNGEERAKGNILERFSAQQFPDLHSELNLSSLELGDSALYFCASSVIGQSTNQPQHFGDGTRLSIL.

This chain links TRBV9 with TRBJ2-2, with TRBD2 identical over 11 bases. This CDR3 comprises 17 residues. Germline V CDR1 and CDR2: SGDLS, YYNGEE. The V gene end was trimmed by 4 bases and the J gene end by 4 bases; junction bases not matched to a gene: 9. CDR3 in amino acids: CASSPEIAGGRTGELFF. As DNA, the CDR3 is TGTGCCAGCAGCCCCGAAATAGCGGGAGGGCGCACCGGGGAGCTGTTTTTT.

This rearrangement joins TRBV6-5 to TRBJ1-2, with D perhaps TRBD1 (6 bases). The CDR3 extends over 14 amino acids. Deletions cut 4 bases from V and 1 base from J, with 10 bases between. CDR1 is MNHEY, CDR2 SVGAGI, per germline. CDR3 bases: TGTGCCAGCAGTTTGAACAGGGATAACTATGGCTACACCTTC. It translates to CASSLNRDNYGYTF.

This sequence joins TRBV7-6 and TRBJ2-3, with 9 bases fitting TRBD1. The V and J ends lost 1 base and 2 bases, in that order; junction bases with no gene match: 4. From germline, CDR1 is SGHVS and CDR2 FNYEAQ. This CDR3 has 16 residues. Here the CDR3 reads CASSLGLQGATDTQYF. CDR3 DNA sequence: TGTGCCAGCAGCTTAGGTCTACAGGGGGCCACAGATACGCAGTATTTT.

V and J are TRBV7-2 and TRBJ1-2, with TRBD1 as a possible D gene (5 bases). Germline V CDR1 and CDR2: SGHTA, FQGNSA. The CDR3 spans 15 residues. With 1 base removed from V and 4 bases from J, the gap between germline ends came to 13 bases. DNA of the CDR3: TGTGCCAGCAGCTTAGGAGTGGGGACTGGCTATGGCTACACCTTC. Encoded protein: CASSLGVGTGYGYTF.

The chain is built from TRBV28 and TRBJ2-2; TRBD2 agrees at 8 bases. J was trimmed by 5 bases and V by 0 bases; bases with no gene match: 5. This CDR3 is 16 amino acids long. CDR1 and CDR2 (germline): MDHEN, SYDVKM. This chain's CDR3 is CASSLWAGGGTGELFF. The CDR3 bases are TGTGCCAGCAGTTTATGGGCGGGAGGCGGGACCGGGGAGCTGTTTTTT.

The count of this clone is one. The chain has TRBV7-6 and TRBJ2-7; 9 nucleotides match TRBD2. V shed 1 base, J shed 4 bases, and the junction held 5 bases outside the gene matches. CDR1 and CDR2 (germline): SGHVS, FNYEAQ. This CDR3 contains 15 residues. The CDR3 sequence is CASSLGSGRGYEQYF. CDR3 nucleotides: TGTGCCAGCAGCTTAGGTAGCGGGAGAGGGTACGAGCAGTACTTC.

V and J are TRBV7-2 and TRBJ2-7, with TRBD2 matching 11 bases. Trimming removed 5 bases from V and 5 bases from J; junction bases left unmatched: 5. Germline V gene data show CDR1 as SGHTA and CDR2 as FQGNSA. The CDR3 is made up of 14 amino acids. CDR3 sequence reads: CASSRTSGSHEQYF. CDR3 sequence (DNA): TGTGCCAGCAGCCGTACTAGCGGGAGTCACGAGCAGTACTTC.

The chain uses TRBV12-5 and TRBJ2-1; 9 bases line up with TRBD2. Germline loops: CDR1 LGHNT, CDR2 FRNRAP. The CDR3 length is 16 residues. The V gene end was trimmed by 5 bases and the J gene end by 3 bases; junction bases not matched to a gene: 8. The CDR3 sequence is CASGPYSGSGYNEQFF. The CDR3 DNA follows: TGTGCTAGTGGTCCTTATAGCGGGAGTGGCTACAATGAGCAGTTCTTC.

V is TRBV6-5 and J is TRBJ2-7; the match to TRBD1 covers 7 bases. The germline CDR1 and CDR2 sequences are MNHEY and SVGAGI. The CDR3 length is 15 residues. The J segment lost 5 bases and the V segment lost 2 bases, leaving 9 bases of the junction unmatched. CDR3 loop: CASSYRGPSKDEQYF. As DNA, the CDR3 is TGTGCCAGCAGTTACAGGGGGCCCTCGAAAGACGAGCAGTACTTC.

The gene calls are TRBV9 and TRBJ1-2; 10 nucleotides align to TRBD1. This CDR3 region has 14 residues. V lost 3 bases to trimming and J lost 7 bases; unmatched junction nucleotides: 6. CDR1 and CDR2 (germline): SGDLS, YYNGEE. The CDR3 sequence is CASSARQGAGGYTF. The CDR3 DNA is TGTGCCAGCAGCGCCCGACAGGGGGCGGGTGGCTACACCTTC.

The rearrangement links TRBV5-1 to TRBJ2-5, with TRBD2 matching over 9 bases. Per the germline V gene, CDR1 is SGHRS and CDR2 is YFSETQ. Germline trimming cut 1 base from V and 5 bases from J; bases unmatched to any gene: 6. CDR3 size: 15 residues. DNA for the CDR3: TGCGCCAGCAGCTTGTCGACTAGCGGTAGTGAGACCCAGTACTTC. Amino acids: CASSLSTSGSETQYF.

This clone was observed a handful of times. Relative to the germline gene, one junction end is altered; a read error may explain this. V is TRBV7-7 and J is TRBJ2-2, with TRBD2 matching 7 bases. The CDR3 is made up of 15 amino acids. CDR1 and CDR2 (germline): SSHAT, FNYEAQ (reference sequence). This CDR3 reads CASSPVGGSLGELFF. In nucleotides, the CDR3 is TGTGCTAGCAGCCCAGTTGGCGGGAGCCTCGGGGAGCTGTTTTTT.

V is TRBV18 and J is TRBJ2-2; 7 nucleotides agree with TRBD1. The germline V gene encodes CDR1 KGHSH and CDR2 LQKENI. The CDR3 consists of 15 residues. Trimming cost V 0 bases and J 6 bases; bases outside gene matches: 4. The CDR3 bases are TGTGCCAGCTCACCACCGACAGGGAAAGCCGGGGAGCTGTTTTTT. It specifies CASSPPTGKAGELFF.

The chain carries TRBV29-1 and TRBJ1-3; D unclear. CDR1 is SQVTM and CDR2 is ANQGSEA in the germline V gene. The CDR3 is made up of 12 amino acids. The V and J ends lost 5 bases and 1 base respectively, with 6 bases between them. CDR3 loop: CSVRRSGNTIYF. For the CDR3, the DNA is TGCAGCGTTCGCCGGTCTGGAAACACCATATATTTT.

The chain recombines TRBV7-9 with TRBJ2-7, with 8 bases lining up with TRBD1. CDR1 and CDR2 from the germline V gene are SEHNR and FQNEAQ (reference sequence). V lost 5 bases to trimming and J lost 7 bases; unmatched junction nucleotides: 16. The CDR3 consists of 16 residues. This CDR3 is CASSETGTGERTEQYF. The CDR3 DNA reads TGTGCCAGCAGCGAAACCGGGACAGGCGAACGTACTGAGCAGTACTTC.

This clone showed up just a few times. This chain uses TRBV28 with TRBJ2-1; 10 bases fit TRBD2. The germline V gene encodes CDR1 MDHEN and CDR2 SYDVKM. This CDR3 contains 21 residues. Trimming at V came to 5 bases and at J to 1 base, leaving 20 bases not matched to a gene. The CDR3 coding sequence is TGTGCCAGCAGTACCCCCTGGGCAGGGACGCTAGCGGGAGTATCCTACAATGAGCAGTTCTTC. Translated: CASSTPWAGTLAGVSYNEQFF.

The chain employs TRBV11-2 and TRBJ1-3; tentative D call: TRBD1 (6 bases). The V and J ends lost 5 bases and 5 bases respectively, with 19 bases between them. This CDR3 region has 16 residues. CDR1 and CDR2 (germline): SGHAT, FQNNGV. The CDR3 sequence is CASSTRLTGSRNTIYF. The CDR3 DNA sequence: TGTGCCAGCAGCACCCGTTTAACAGGGTCCAGAAACACCATATATTTT.

The chain combines TRBV12-5 with TRBJ1-3; 11 nucleotides match TRBD1. V trimming: 0 bases; J trimming: 1 base; junction bases outside the gene matches: 8. This CDR3 contains 19 residues. Germline V gene lookup returns CDR1 LGHNT and CDR2 FRNRAP. CDR3 sequence reads: CASGLVLGTGGLSGNTIYF. Written as DNA, the CDR3 is TGTGCTAGTGGTTTGGTACTCGGGACAGGGGGTTTGTCTGGAAACACCATATATTTT.

The gene calls are TRBV30 and TRBJ2-1; TRBD1 is a possible D gene (6 bases). With 0 bases removed from V and 8 bases from J, the gap between germline ends came to 17 bases. In germline, CDR1 is GTSNPN, CDR2 SVGIG (reference sequence). The CDR3 loop spans 15 amino acids. CDR3 DNA sequence: TGTGCCTGGAGTGTACTAGGGGGACGGAGAGATGAGCAGTTCTTC. Its protein is CAWSVLGGRRDEQFF.

The chain joins TRBV7-2 to TRBJ1-5; D possibly corresponds to TRBD1 (5 bases). Germline assignment: CDR1 SGHTA and CDR2 FQGNSA. The CDR3 runs 17 residues. Trimming left V 5 bases short and J 3 bases short, with 20 bases between. CDR3 coding DNA: TGTGCCAGCAGCACGGGGGGAGCAGGGCTTGTCAATCAGCCCCAGCATTTT. The encoded protein is CASSTGGAGLVNQPQHF.

The V call is TRBV9, the J call TRBJ2-7; 8 bases map to TRBD1. This CDR3 is built from 13 residues. The V segment lost 3 bases and the J segment 6 bases; nucleotides outside the gene matches: 5. CDR1 is SGDLS, CDR2 YYNGEE, per germline. The CDR3 region is CASSEITGGEQYF. Here the CDR3 DNA reads TGTGCCAGCAGCGAAATTACAGGGGGCGAGCAGTACTTC.

The chain uses TRBV11-1 and TRBJ2-2, with 10 bases that match TRBD2. The CDR3 contains 15 residues. Trimming cost V 2 bases and J 7 bases; bases outside gene matches: 4. The V gene's germline CDR1 is SGHAT and CDR2 FQDESV (reference sequence). CDR3 nucleotides: TGTGCCAGCAGCTTACTAGCGGGGGCGGACGGGGAGCTGTTTTTT. Its protein is CASSLLAGADGELFF. The complete variable domain, with remaining parts taken from reference TRBV11-1 and TRBJ2-2, reads EAEVAQSPRYKITEKSQAVAFWCDPISGHATLYWYRQILGQGPELLVQFQDESVVDDSQLPKDRFSAERLKGVDSTLKIQPAELGDSAMYLCASSLLAGADGELFFGEGSRLTVL.

V and J are TRBV6-1 and TRBJ1-1; no reliable D call. Trimming removed 6 bases at V and 1 base at J, with 9 bases between. The CDR3 is made up of 13 amino acids. Germline V gene lookup returns CDR1 MNHNS and CDR2 SASEGT. The CDR3 loop is CASSVGWNTEAFF. CDR3 nucleotide sequence: TGTGCCAGCAGCGTTGGCTGGAACACTGAAGCTTTCTTT.

The CDR3 loop reads CAISESNGFDSPLHF. CDR3 sequence (DNA): TGTGCCATCAGTGAGTCGAACGGGTTTGATTCACCCCTCCACTTT. This chain links TRBV10-3 with TRBJ1-6; D call uncertain. CDR3 length equals 15 residues. CDR1 ENHRY and CDR2 SYGVKD come from the germline V gene. V was shortened by 0 bases and J by 8 bases, with 11 bases between the two germline ends.

V gene TRBV29-1 combines with J gene TRBJ1-5, with D maybe TRBD1 (6 bases). V lost 6 bases and J 1 base, leaving 10 bases between the germline ends. CDR1 and CDR2 from the germline V gene are SQVTM and ANQGSEA. This CDR3 has 13 residues. The CDR3 protein is CSVGDRSNQPQHF. For the CDR3, the DNA is TGCAGCGTCGGAGACAGGAGCAATCAGCCCCAGCATTTT.

The genes are TRBV2 and TRBJ2-5; D not resolved. The CDR3 length is 11 residues. Germline CDR1 is SNHLY and CDR2 is FYNNEI. Trimming removed 7 bases at V and 2 bases at J, with 5 bases between. The CDR3 sequence is CASIRQETQYF. As DNA, the CDR3 is TGTGCCAGCATCAGACAAGAGACCCAGTACTTC.

This clone came up once. The chain has TRBV7-8 and TRBJ2-3, with TRBD2 matching over 13 bases. The CDR3 has 17 residues. Germline assignment: CDR1 SGHVS and CDR2 FQNEAQ. V lost 5 bases and J lost 4; bases outside the gene matches: 9. The CDR3 sequence: CASSGARTSGSSDTQYF. CDR3 DNA sequence: TGTGCCAGCAGCGGGGCCCGGACTAGCGGGAGTTCAGATACGCAGTATTTT.

The rearrangement links TRBV28 to TRBJ2-7, with 8 bases lining up with TRBD1. J was trimmed by 5 bases and V by 7 bases; bases with no gene match: 16. The CDR3 loop spans 16 amino acids. The germline V gene has CDR1 MDHEN and CDR2 SYDVKM. The CDR3 loop reads CASIKGGGQGVHEQYF. CDR3 nucleotides: TGTGCCAGCATCAAGGGGGGCGGACAGGGTGTACACGAGCAGTACTTC. Based on the CDR3 plus reference TRBV28 and TRBJ2-7, the full variable domain is DVKVTQSSRYLVKRTGEKVFLECVQDMDHENMFWYRQDPGLGLRLIYFSYDVKMKEKGDIPEGYSVSREKKERFSLILESASTNQTSMYLCASIKGGGQGVHEQYFGPGTRLTVT.